Presented here are 8 T cell receptor beta chains from one specimen sequenced in a study of control samples from healthy donors and cancer patients. Some clones are missing from TCRdb's copy, which holds only in-frame ones; the method was immunoSEQ multiplex PCR. The sample includes about 270,000 clones, roughly 80% of them seen just once. The sample consisted of PBMCs. The source is a woman aged 55 to 70 with lung cancer.

The V call is TRBV5-1, the J call TRBJ1-1, with a possible D match to TRBD1 (5 bases). Between the trimmed V and J ends, which lost 0 bases and 4 bases, there was a span of 13 bases. Germline loops: CDR1 SGHRS, CDR2 YFSETQ. The CDR3 sequence is 15 residues long. The CDR3 loop is CASSLAEEGPTEAFF. In nucleotides, the CDR3 is TGCGCCAGCAGCTTGGCCGAGGAGGGACCCACTGAAGCTTTCTTT.

CDR3 nucleotides: TGTGCCAGCAAAGCATTTGGACAGGCCAGCACTGAAGCTTTCTTT. Translated: CASKAFGQASTEAFF. V is TRBV6-5 and J is TRBJ1-1, with 7 bases that match TRBD1. CDR1 MNHEY and CDR2 SVGAGI come from the germline V gene. CDR3 length equals 15 residues. Germline trimming cut 7 bases from V and 4 bases from J; bases unmatched to any gene: 12.

V usage is TRBV7-8 and J usage is TRBJ1-4; 7 positions agree with TRBD1. Germline CDR1 is SGHVS and CDR2 is FQNEAQ. The J segment lost 8 bases and the V segment lost 3 bases, leaving 6 bases of the junction unmatched. The CDR3 has 14 amino acids. CDR3 sequence reads: CASSLTGYGEKLFF. In nucleotides, the CDR3 is TGTGCCAGCAGCTTGACAGGGTACGGGGAAAAACTGTTTTTT.

Comment on this clone: This same CDR3 is encoded by further DNA sequences in the sample. The V gene is TRBV5-1, the J gene TRBJ1-5; D unclear. The CDR3 spans 15 residues. Germline values: CDR1 SGHRS, CDR2 YFSETQ. V was cut by 2 bases and J by 0 bases, with 9 bases left in between. The CDR3 DNA sequence: TGCGCCAGCAGCTTAGAGGGCAATAGCAATCAGCCCCAGCATTTT. Translated, it gives CASSLEGNSNQPQHF. The variable domain in full, with the rest retrieved from reference TRBV5-1 and TRBJ1-5, is KAGVTQTPRYLIKTRGQQVTLSCSPISGHRSVSWYQQTPGQGLQFLFEYFSETQRNKGNFPGRFSGRQFSNSRSEMNVSTLELGDSALYLCASSLEGNSNQPQHFGDGTRLSIL.

The rearrangement links TRBV6-5 to TRBJ1-2, with D possibly TRBD1 on 5 matching bases. V was pared by 3 bases and J by 7 bases, with 15 bases between. Germline-derived CDR1 and CDR2 are MNHEY and SVGAGI. The CDR3 is 14 residues long. The CDR3 here is CASSYGQGLGGYTF. The CDR3 DNA reads as TGTGCCAGCAGTTATGGGCAGGGCCTTGGTGGCTACACCTTC.

The rearrangement joins TRBV5-4 to TRBJ2-1; the D gene is possibly TRBD2 (5 bases). The CDR3 consists of 16 residues. Germline V gene lookup returns CDR1 SGHNT and CDR2 YYREEE (reference sequence). Trimming pared 4 bases from V and 6 bases from J, leaving 20 bases between. Here the CDR3 reads CASSLPVAPGFNEQFF. CDR3 coding DNA: TGTGCCAGCAGCCTCCCGGTAGCGCCTGGTTTCAATGAGCAGTTCTTC.

This chain links TRBV21-1 with TRBJ2-1; the table's D call, TRBD1, was not checked against the DNA. TRBV21-1 is a pseudogene. CDR3 length equals 16 residues. CDR3 nucleotide sequence: TGTGCCAGCAGCAAAAGTCTCTGGCCCTCCTACAATGAGCAGTTCTTC. It specifies CASSKSLWPSYNEQFF.

This clone was detected once. The chain has TRBV6-4 and TRBJ2-2; no clear D gene. Trimming pared 7 bases from V and 0 bases from J, leaving 15 bases between. Germline CDR1 and CDR2: MRHNA and SNTAGT. The CDR3 is 16 residues long. In nucleotides, the CDR3 is TGTGCCAGCATGAGTGACACAACGACGAACACCGGGGAGCTGTTTTTT. It encodes CASMSDTTTNTGELFF.